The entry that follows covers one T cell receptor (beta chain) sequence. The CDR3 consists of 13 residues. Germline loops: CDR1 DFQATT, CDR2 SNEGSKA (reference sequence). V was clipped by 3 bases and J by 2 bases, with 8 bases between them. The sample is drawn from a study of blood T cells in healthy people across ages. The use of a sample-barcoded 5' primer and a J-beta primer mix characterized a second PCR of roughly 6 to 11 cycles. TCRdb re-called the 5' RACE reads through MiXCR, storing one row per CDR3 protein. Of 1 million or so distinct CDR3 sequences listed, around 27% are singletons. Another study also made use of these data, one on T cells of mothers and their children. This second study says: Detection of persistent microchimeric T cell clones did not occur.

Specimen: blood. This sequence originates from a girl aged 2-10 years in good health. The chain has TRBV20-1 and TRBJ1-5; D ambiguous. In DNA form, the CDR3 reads TGCAGTGCTAGTGGGGTTGGCAATCAGCCCCAGCATTTT. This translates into CSASGVGNQPQHF.